The sequence of this T cell receptor (beta chain) was determined in a study of blood T cells in healthy people across ages. Study-wide results and caveats: When set beside aged donors, long-lived donors presented more naive CD4+ cells and higher diversity.

A second PCR, run for about 7 to 11 cycles, used a sample-barcoded 5' primer plus a J-beta primer mix. Every sample returned 2.5 million or more CDR3-containing paired-end reads. TCRdb recomputed calls from the 5' RACE reads with MiXCR, one row per CDR3 protein. The sample shows about 640,000 distinct CDR3 sequences, around 54% of them seen only once. Of note for this clonotype: Its antigen remains unknown.

With 4 bases clipped from V and 4 bases from J, the junction kept 8 bases outside the gene matches. CDR3 size: 16 residues. Germline V CDR1 and CDR2: LGHDT, YNNKEL (reference sequence). The chain is built from TRBV3-1 and TRBJ1-2; 11 bases agree with TRBD1. This clonotype was obtained from a man aged 60 to 75 in good health. The sample taken for sequencing was blood. The CDR3 DNA is TGTGCCAGCAGCCTAGCCCCGGACAGGGGGCTCTATGGCTACACCTTC. It encodes CASSLAPDRGLYGYTF.